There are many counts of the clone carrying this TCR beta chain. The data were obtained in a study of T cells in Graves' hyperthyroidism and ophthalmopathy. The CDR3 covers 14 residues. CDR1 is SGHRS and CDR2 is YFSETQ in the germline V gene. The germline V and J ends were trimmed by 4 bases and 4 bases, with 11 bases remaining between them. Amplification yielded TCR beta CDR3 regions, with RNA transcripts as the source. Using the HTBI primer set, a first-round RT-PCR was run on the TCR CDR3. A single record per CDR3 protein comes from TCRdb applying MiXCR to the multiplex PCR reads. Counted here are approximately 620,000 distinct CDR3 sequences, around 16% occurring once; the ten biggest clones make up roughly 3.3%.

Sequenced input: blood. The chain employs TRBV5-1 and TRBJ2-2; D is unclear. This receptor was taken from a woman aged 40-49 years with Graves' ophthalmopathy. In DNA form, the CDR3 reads TGCGCCAGCAGCCCCCCGGCCCGCACCGGGGAGCTGTTTTTT. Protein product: CASSPPARTGELFF. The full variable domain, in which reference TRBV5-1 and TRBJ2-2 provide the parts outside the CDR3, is KAGVTQTPRYLIKTRGQQVTLSCSPISGHRSVSWYQQTPGQGLQFLFEYFSETQRNKGNFPGRFSGRQFSNSRSEMNVSTLELGDSALYLCASSPPARTGELFFGEGSRLTVL.